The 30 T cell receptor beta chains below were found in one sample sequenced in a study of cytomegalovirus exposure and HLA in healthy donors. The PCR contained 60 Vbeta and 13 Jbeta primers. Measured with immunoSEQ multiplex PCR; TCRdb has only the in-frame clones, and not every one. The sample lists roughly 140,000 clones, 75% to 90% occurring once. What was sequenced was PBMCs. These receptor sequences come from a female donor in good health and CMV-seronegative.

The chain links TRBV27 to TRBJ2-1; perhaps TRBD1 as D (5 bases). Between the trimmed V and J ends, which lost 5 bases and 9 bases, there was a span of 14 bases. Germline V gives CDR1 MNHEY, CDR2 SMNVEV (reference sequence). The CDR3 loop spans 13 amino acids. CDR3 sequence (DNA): TGTGCCAGCAGTAGGGGATCTAGTATTGAGCAGTTCTTC. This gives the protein CASSRGSSIEQFF.

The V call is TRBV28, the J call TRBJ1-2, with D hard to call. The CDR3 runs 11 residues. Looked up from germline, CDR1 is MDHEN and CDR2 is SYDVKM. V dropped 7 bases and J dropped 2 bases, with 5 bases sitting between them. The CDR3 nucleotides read TGTGCCAGCACCTCCAACTATGGCTACACCTTC. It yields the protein CASTSNYGYTF.

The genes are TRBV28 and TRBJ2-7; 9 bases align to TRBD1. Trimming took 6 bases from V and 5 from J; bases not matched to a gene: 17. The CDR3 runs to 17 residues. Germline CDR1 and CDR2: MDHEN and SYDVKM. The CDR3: CASSPTAADRGWDEQYF. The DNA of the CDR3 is TGTGCCAGCAGCCCTACCGCTGCTGACAGGGGGTGGGACGAGCAGTACTTC.

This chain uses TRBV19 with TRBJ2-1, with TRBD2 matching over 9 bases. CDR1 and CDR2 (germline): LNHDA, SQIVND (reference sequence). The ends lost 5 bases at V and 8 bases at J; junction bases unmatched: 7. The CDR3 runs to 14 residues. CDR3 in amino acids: CASSVAGGYDEQFF. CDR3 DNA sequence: TGTGCCAGTAGTGTGGCGGGAGGGTACGATGAGCAGTTCTTC.

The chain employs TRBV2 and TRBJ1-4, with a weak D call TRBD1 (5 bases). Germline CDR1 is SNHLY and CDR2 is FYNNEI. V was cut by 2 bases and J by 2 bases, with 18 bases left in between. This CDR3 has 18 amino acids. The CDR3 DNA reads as TGTGCCAGCAGTGAACAGGGCCTGTACTCATTGACTAATGAAAAACTGTTTTTT. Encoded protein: CASSEQGLYSLTNEKLFF.

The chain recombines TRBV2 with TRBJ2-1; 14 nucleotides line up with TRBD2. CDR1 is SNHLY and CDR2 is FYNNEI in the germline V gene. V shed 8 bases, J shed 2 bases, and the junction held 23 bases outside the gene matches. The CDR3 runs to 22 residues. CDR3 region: CASRGEGTSGSKTSITYNEQFF. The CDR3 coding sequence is TGTGCCAGCCGAGGGGAAGGGACTAGCGGGAGCAAGACCTCGATCACCTACAATGAGCAGTTCTTC.

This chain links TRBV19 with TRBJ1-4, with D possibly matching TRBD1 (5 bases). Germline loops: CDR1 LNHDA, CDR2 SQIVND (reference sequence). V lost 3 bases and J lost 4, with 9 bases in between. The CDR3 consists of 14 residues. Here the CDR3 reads CASSIRGFNEKLFF. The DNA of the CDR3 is TGTGCCAGTAGTATCCGGGGGTTTAATGAAAAACTGTTTTTT.

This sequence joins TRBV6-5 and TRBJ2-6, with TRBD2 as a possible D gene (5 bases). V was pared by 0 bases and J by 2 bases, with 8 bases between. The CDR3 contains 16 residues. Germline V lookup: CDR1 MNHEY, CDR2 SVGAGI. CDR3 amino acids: CASSYSRGTGANVLTF. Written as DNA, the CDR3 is TGTGCCAGCAGTTACTCGAGAGGGACTGGGGCCAACGTCCTGACTTTC.

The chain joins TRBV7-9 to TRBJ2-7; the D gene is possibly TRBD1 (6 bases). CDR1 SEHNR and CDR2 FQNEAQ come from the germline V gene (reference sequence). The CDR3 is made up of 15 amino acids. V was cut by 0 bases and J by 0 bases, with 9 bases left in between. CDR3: CASSLAGTSSYEQYF. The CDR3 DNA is TGTGCCAGCAGCTTAGCCGGGACAAGCTCCTACGAGCAGTACTTC.

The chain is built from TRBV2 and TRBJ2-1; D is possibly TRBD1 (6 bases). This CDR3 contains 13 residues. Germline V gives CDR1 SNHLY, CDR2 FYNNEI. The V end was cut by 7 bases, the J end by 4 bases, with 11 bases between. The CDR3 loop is CASIQGNYNEQFF. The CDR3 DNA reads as TGTGCCAGCATACAGGGTAATTACAATGAGCAGTTCTTC.

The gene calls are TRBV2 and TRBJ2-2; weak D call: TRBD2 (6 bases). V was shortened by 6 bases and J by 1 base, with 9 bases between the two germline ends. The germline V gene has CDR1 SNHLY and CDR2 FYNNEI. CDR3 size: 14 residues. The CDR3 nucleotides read TGTGCCAGCAGGGTGGGACTGAACACCGGGGAGCTGTTTTTT. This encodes CASRVGLNTGELFF.

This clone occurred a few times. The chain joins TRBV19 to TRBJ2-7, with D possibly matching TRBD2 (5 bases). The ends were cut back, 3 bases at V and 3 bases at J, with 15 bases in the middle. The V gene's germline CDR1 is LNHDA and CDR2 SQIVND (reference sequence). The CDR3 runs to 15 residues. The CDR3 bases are TGTGCCAGTAGTATCGGATCGGGGTCCAACTACGAGCAGTACTTC. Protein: CASSIGSGSNYEQYF.

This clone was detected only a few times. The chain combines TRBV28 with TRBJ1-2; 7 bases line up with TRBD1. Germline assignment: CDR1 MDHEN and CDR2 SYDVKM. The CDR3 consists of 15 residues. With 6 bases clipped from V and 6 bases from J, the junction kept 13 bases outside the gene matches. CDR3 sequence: CASSPDRARRHGYTF. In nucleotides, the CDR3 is TGTGCCAGCAGCCCAGACAGGGCCCGGAGGCATGGCTACACCTTC.

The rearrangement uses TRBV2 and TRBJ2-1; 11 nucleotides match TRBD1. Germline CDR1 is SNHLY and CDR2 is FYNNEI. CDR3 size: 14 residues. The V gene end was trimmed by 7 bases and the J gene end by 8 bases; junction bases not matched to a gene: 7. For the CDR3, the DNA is TGTGCCAGCACCCCGGGACAGGGGGTCCATGAGCAGTTCTTC. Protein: CASTPGQGVHEQFF.

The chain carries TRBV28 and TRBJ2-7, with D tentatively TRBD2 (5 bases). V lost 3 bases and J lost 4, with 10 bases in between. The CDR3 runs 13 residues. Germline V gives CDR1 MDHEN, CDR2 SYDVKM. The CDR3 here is CASSLDSHYEQYF. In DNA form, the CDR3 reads TGTGCCAGCAGTTTGGACTCGCATTACGAGCAGTACTTC.

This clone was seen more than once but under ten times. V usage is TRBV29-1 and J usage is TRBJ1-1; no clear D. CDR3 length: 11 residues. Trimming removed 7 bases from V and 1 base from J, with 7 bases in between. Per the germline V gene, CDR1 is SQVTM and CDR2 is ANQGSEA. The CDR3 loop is CSAVQNTEAFF. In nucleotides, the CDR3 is TGCAGCGCAGTACAGAACACTGAAGCTTTCTTT.

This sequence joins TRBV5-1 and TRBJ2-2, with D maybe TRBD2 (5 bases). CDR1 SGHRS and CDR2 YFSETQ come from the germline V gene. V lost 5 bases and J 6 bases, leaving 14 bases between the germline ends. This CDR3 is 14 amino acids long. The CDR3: CASRDTAGPGELFF. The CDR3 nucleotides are TGCGCCAGCAGGGATACCGCGGGTCCCGGGGAGCTGTTTTTT.

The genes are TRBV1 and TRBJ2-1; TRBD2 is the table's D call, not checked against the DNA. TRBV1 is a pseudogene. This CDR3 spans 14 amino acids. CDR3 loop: CTSTQGLAGEEQFF. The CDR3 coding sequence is TGCACCAGCACCCAGGGGCTAGCGGGAGAGGAGCAGTTCTTC.

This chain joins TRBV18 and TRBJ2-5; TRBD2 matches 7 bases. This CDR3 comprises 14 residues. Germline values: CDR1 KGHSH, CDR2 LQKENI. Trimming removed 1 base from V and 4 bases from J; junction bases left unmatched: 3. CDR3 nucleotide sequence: TGTGCCAGCTCACCACGGGAGGGACGAGAGACCCAGTACTTC. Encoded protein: CASSPREGRETQYF.

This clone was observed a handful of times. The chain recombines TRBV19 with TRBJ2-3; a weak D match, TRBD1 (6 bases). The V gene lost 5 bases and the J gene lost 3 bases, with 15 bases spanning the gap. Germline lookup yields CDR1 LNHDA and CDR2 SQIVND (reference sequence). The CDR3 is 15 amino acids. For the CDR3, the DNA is TGTGCCAGTAGTTTTTGGGGGCGAGAAACAGATACGCAGTATTTT. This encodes CASSFWGRETDTQYF.

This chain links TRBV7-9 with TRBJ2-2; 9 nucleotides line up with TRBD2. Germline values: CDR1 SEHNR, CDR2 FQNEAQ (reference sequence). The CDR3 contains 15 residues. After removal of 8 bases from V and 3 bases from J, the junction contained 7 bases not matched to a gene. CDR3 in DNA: TGTGCCAGCGGGATAGCGGGAGTGGACACCGGGGAGCTGTTTTTT. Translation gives CASGIAGVDTGELFF. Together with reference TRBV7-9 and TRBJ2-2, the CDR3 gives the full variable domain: DTGVSQNPRHKITKRGQNVTFRCDPISEHNRLYWYRQTLGQGPEFLTYFQNEAQLEKSRLLSDRFSAERPKGSFSTLEIQRTEQGDSAMYLCASGIAGVDTGELFFGEGSRLTVL.

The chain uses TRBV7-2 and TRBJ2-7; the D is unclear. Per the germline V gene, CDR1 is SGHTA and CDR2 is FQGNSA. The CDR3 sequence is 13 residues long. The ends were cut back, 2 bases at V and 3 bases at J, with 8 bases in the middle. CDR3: CASSLTVFYEQYF. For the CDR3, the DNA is TGTGCCAGCAGCTTAACGGTCTTCTACGAGCAGTACTTC.

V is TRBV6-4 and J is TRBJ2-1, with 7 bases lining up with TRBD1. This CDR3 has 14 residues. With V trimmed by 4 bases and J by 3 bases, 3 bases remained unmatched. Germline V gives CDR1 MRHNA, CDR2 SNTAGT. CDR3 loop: CASSAGQHYNEQFF. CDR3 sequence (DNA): TGTGCCAGCAGTGCGGGACAGCACTACAATGAGCAGTTCTTC.

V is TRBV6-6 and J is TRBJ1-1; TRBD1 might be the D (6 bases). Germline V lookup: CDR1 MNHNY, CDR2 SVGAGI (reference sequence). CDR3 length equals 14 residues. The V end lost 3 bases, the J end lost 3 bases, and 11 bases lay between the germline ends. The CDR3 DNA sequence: TGTGCCAGCAGTTATCTGGGGGCTGACACTGAAGCTTTCTTT. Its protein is CASSYLGADTEAFF.

The CDR3 DNA is TGTGCCAGCAGTTTGGGAAGGCTAGCGGGAGGGCCCGGAGAGCAGTACTTC. The encoded protein is CASSLGRLAGGPGEQYF. The chain combines TRBV27 with TRBJ2-7, with 12 bases aligning to TRBD2. This CDR3 has 17 amino acids. V shed 3 bases, J shed 7 bases, and the junction held 13 bases outside the gene matches. Germline V CDR1 and CDR2: MNHEY, SMNVEV (reference sequence).

CDR3 amino acids: CASSKARTLRDTEAFF. In DNA form, the CDR3 reads TGTGCCAGCAGCAAAGCGCGAACACTCAGGGACACTGAAGCTTTCTTT. This rearrangement joins TRBV21-1 to TRBJ1-1; the table names TRBD1, a call not compared with the DNA. TRBV21-1 is flagged as a pseudogene. This CDR3 has 16 amino acids.

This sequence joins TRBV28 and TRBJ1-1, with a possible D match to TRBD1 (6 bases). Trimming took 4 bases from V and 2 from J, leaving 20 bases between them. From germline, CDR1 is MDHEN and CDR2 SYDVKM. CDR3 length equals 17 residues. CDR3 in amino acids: CASSSPGGGFRNTEAFF. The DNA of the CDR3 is TGTGCCAGCAGTTCACCGGGAGGGGGGTTTAGAAACACTGAAGCTTTCTTT.

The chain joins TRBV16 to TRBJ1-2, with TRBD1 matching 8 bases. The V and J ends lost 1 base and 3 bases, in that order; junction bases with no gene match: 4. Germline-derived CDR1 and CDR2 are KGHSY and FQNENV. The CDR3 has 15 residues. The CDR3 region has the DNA TGTGCCAGCAGCCAATATTCAGGGGGCTACTATGGCTACACCTTC. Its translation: CASSQYSGGYYGYTF.

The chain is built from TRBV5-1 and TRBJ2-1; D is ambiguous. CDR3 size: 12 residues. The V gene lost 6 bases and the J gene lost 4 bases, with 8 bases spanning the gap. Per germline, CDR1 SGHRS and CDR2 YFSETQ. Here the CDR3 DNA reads TGCGCCAGCACCCCCGGTTACAATGAGCAGTTCTTC. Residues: CASTPGYNEQFF.

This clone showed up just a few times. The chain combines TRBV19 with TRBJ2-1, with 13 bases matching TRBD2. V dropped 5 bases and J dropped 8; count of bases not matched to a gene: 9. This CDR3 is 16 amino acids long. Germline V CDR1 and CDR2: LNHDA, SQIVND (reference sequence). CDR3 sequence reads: CASSPSLAGGSHEQFF. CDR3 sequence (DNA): TGTGCCAGTAGTCCCTCACTAGCGGGAGGGTCCCATGAGCAGTTCTTC.